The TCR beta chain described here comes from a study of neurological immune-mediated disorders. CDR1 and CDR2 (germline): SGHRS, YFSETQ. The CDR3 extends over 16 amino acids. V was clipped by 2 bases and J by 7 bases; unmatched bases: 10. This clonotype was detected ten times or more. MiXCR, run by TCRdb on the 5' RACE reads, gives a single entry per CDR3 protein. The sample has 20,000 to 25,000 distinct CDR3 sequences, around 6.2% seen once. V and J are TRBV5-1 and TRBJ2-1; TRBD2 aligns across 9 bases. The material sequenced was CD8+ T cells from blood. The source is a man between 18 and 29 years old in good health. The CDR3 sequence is CASSFRRGGLLNEQFF. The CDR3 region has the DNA TGCGCCAGCAGCTTCCGGCGGGGGGGCCTCCTAAATGAGCAGTTCTTC.